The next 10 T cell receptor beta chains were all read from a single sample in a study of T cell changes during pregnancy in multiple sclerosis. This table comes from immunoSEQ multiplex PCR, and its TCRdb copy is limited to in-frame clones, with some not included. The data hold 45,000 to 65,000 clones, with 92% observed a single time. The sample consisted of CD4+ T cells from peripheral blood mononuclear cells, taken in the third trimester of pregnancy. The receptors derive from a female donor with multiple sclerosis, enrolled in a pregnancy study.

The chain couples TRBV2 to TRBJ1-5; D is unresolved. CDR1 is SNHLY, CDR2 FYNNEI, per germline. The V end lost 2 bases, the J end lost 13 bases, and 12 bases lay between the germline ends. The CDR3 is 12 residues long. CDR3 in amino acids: CASSENSRLQHF. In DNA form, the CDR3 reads TGTGCCAGCAGTGAAAACAGCCGGTTACAGCATTTT. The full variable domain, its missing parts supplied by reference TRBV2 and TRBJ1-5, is EPEVTQTPSHQVTQMGQEVILRCVPISNHLYFYWYRQILGQKVEFLVSFYNNEISEKSEIFDDQFSVERPDGSNFTLKIRSTKLEDSAMYFCASSENSRLQHFGDGTRLSIL.

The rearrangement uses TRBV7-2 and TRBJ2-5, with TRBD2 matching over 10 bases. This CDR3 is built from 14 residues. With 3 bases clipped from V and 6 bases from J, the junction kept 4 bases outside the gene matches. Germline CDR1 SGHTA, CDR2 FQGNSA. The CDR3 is CASSFSGGPQTQYF. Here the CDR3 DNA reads TGTGCCAGCAGCTTTAGCGGGGGGCCTCAGACCCAGTACTTC.

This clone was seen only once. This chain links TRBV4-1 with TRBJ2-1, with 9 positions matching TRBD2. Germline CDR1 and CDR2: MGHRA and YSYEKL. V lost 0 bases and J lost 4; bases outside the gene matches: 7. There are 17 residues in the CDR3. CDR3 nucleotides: TGCGCCAGCAGCCAAGATCGGAGCGGGGGGTCATACAATGAGCAGTTCTTC. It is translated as CASSQDRSGGSYNEQFF.

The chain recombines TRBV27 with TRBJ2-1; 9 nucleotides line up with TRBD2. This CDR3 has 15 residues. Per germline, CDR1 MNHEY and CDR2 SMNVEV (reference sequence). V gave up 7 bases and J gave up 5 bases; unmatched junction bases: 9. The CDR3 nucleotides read TGTGCCAGCAAGACCCTAGGGACTAGCAACAATGAGCAGTTCTTC. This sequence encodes CASKTLGTSNNEQFF.

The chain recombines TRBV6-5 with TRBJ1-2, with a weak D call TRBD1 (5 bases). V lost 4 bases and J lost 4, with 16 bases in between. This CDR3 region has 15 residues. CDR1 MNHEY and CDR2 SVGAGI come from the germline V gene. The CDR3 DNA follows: TGTGCCAGCAGTTCCCAACGCCTCGGGGGCTATGGCTACACCTTC. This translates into CASSSQRLGGYGYTF.

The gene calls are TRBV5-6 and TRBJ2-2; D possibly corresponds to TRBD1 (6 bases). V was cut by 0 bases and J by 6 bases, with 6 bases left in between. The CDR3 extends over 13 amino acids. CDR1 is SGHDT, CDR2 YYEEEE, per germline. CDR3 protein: CASSLGGPGELFF. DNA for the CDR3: TGTGCCAGCAGCTTGGGGGGGCCCGGGGAGCTGTTTTTT.

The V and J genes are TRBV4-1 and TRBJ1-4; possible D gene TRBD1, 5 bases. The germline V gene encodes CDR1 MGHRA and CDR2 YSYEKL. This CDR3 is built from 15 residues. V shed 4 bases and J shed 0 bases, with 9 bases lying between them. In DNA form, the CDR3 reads TGCGCCAGCAGCCGGTCAGGGACAACTAATGAAAAACTGTTTTTT. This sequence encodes CASSRSGTTNEKLFF.

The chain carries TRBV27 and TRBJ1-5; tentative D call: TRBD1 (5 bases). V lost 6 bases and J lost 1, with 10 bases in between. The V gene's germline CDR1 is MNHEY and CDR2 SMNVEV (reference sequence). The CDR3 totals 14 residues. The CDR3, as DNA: TGTGCCAGCAGCCGGGCAGGGAGCAATCAGCCCCAGCATTTT. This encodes CASSRAGSNQPQHF.

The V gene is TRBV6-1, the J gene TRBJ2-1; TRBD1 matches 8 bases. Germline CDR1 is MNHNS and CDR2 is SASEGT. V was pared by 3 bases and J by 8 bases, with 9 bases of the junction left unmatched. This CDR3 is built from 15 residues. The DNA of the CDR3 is TGTGCCAGCAGTGACCGGACAGGGCCGAAGGATGAGCAGTTCTTC. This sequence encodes CASSDRTGPKDEQFF.

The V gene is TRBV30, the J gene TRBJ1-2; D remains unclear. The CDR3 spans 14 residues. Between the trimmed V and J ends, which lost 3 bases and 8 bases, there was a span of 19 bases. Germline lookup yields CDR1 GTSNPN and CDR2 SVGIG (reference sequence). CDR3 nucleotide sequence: TGTGCCTGGAGCGCCGGGTCGTCTGGCTTCGGCTACACCTTC. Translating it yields CAWSAGSSGFGYTF.